The sequence of this T cell receptor beta chain was determined in a study of T-cell reconstitution after alpha-beta-depleted transplantation in children (TCRdb year 2016). Regarding the research as a whole: T-cell immune reconstitution after TCRalphabeta/CD19-depleted allogeneic hematopoietic cell transplantation in children was quantitatively tracked in the study by means of TCR repertoire profiling.

The germline V gene (reference sequence) specifies DFQATT as CDR1 and SNEGSKA as CDR2. Reading from cysteine to phenylalanine, the CDR3 counts 20 amino acids. This entry keeps only the CDR3 DNA: 60 bases, framed from base 1. V loses 0 bases at its end and J loses 1 base; junction bases beyond the gene matches: 16. Concerning this clonotype: Its cognate antigen has yet to be identified. Qualities for individual bases were not recorded, and no much larger clone is one base off.

The library was made by PCR. TCRdb shows the sequencer as Illumina HiSeq 2500. TCR libraries were prepared with molecular barcoding, using unique molecular identifiers to normalize TCRbeta repertoire quantification. TCRdb reprocessed the public reads (quality trimming at Q25 with fastp, clone calling with MiXCR) and kept in-frame beta chains. A single entry per CDR3 protein holds the most common genes and DNA from its merged rows. Counted in this sample were around 500,000 distinct CDR3 sequences; under 15% of them appeared once. The ten largest clonotypes hold roughly 5.4% of the sample. This sequence uses TRBV20-1 and TRBJ2-1; 9 of the junction bases match TRBD2. The source is a human donor who donated a stem cell graft to a child with combined immunodeficiency. The starting material was PBMCs from the stem cell graft donor, obtained from the stem cell graft. The CDR3 region reads CSARDDGGLSGSISYNEQFF. The DNA sequence follows: TGCAGTGCTAGAGATGATGGGGGACTTAGCGGGAGTATTTCCTACAATGAGCAGTTCTTC.